Following are 24 T cell receptor beta chains from one sample sequenced in a study of vaccination and CD4 T cells after COVID-19. Cultured CD4+ T cell DNA underwent sequencing with the Oncomine TCR Beta short-read assay. TCRdb called the PCR reads again in MiXCR, with one record for every CDR3 protein. The sample records about 12,000 distinct CDR3 sequences, 44% being singletons. No antigen is known for these receptors. The treatment here: 10-day PBMC culture with coronavirus spike peptide pools or control peptides (ViraFEST assay). The sample comprised CD4+ T cells from blood, cultured in vitro. All receptors derive from a human donor who had recovered from COVID-19.

This clonotype was counted a few times. The chain joins TRBV2 to TRBJ2-7; D is ambiguous. The CDR3 has 12 amino acids. From germline, CDR1 is SNHLY and CDR2 FYNNEI. V dropped 2 bases and J dropped 3 bases, with 5 bases sitting between them. The CDR3 region is CASSELVYEQYF. In DNA, the CDR3 is TGTGCCAGCAGTGAATTGGTCTACGAGCAGTACTTC.

This chain connects TRBV20-1 to TRBJ1-5, with 9 bases that match TRBD1. Germline-derived CDR1 and CDR2 are DFQATT and SNEGSKA (reference sequence). V was clipped by 4 bases and J by 8 bases; unmatched bases: 12. The CDR3 runs to 15 residues. In nucleotides, the CDR3 is TGCAGTGCTACACCGGGACAGGGACGAATCAAGCCCCAGCATTTT. Its translation is CSATPGQGRIKPQHF.

This clonotype was detected a few times. This chain uses TRBV7-6 with TRBJ2-1; a possible D gene is TRBD2 (6 bases). From germline, CDR1 is SGHVS and CDR2 FNYEAQ. This CDR3 is 12 amino acids long. Trimming shortened V by 5 bases and J by 8 bases, and 10 bases separated the two germline ends. In DNA form, the CDR3 reads TGTGCCAGCAGCCCACTAGCCCATGAGCAGTTCTTC. Amino acid sequence: CASSPLAHEQFF. The whole variable domain, remainder taken from reference TRBV7-6 and TRBJ2-1, is GAGVSQSPRYKVTKRGQDVALRCDPISGHVSLYWYRQALGQGPEFLTYFNYEAQQDKSGLPNDRFSAERPEGSISTLTIQRTEQRDSAMYRCASSPLAHEQFFGPGTRLTVL.

This clonotype has more than one count but fewer than ten. V and J are TRBV20-1 and TRBJ1-2, with a possible D match to TRBD1 (5 bases). Looked up from germline, CDR1 is DFQATT and CDR2 is SNEGSKA (reference sequence). Trimming cost V 0 bases and J 5 bases, with 13 bases left between them. This CDR3 region has 14 residues. This chain's CDR3 is CSAREAGRTYGYTF. For the CDR3, the DNA is TGCAGTGCTAGAGAGGCGGGACGGACTTATGGCTACACCTTC.

The chain uses TRBV6-2 or TRBV6-3 and TRBJ2-7; either TRBD1 or TRBD2 may supply D (5 bases each). CDR3 length: 14 residues. Germline lookup yields CDR1 MNHEY and CDR2 SVGEGT. Trimming stripped 4 bases from V and 3 bases from J, with 13 bases between. This CDR3 reads CASSWGRWGYEQYF. The CDR3 DNA follows: TGTGCCAGCAGTTGGGGACGGTGGGGCTACGAGCAGTACTTC.

This clonotype is classed as medium-sized. The rearrangement joins TRBV6-5 to TRBJ1-1, with 9 bases fitting TRBD1. The germline gives CDR1 MNHEY, CDR2 SVGAGI. The ends lost 4 bases at V and 0 bases at J; junction bases unmatched: 6. There are 16 residues in the CDR3. The CDR3 reads CASSSTGQGLNTEAFF. CDR3 nucleotide sequence: TGTGCCAGCAGTTCCACTGGACAGGGGTTGAACACTGAAGCTTTCTTT.

This clonotype is labeled medium-sized (0.01 to 0.1%). This sequence joins TRBV7-2 and TRBJ2-3; D is perhaps TRBD1 (6 bases). CDR3 length equals 15 residues. From germline, CDR1 is SGHTA and CDR2 FQGNSA. V was shortened by 4 bases and J by 2 bases, with 13 bases between the two germline ends. The CDR3: CASSYGQRFTDTQYF. The CDR3 coding sequence is TGTGCCAGCAGCTACGGACAGCGGTTCACAGATACGCAGTATTTT.

This chain uses TRBV29-1 with TRBJ1-1; D call uncertain. The CDR3 runs to 12 residues. V gave up 7 bases and J gave up 7 bases, with 16 bases separating them. Germline CDR1 is SQVTM and CDR2 is ANQGSEA. The CDR3 here is CSESGVMGEAFF. The CDR3 DNA reads TGCAGCGAAAGTGGGGTTATGGGTGAAGCTTTCTTT.

J is TRBJ1-1 and V is TRBV30, with D perhaps matching TRBD1 (5 bases). CDR1 and CDR2 from the germline V gene are GTSNPN and SVGIG (reference sequence). This CDR3 region has 13 residues. The V and J ends lost 6 bases and 3 bases respectively, with 14 bases between them. This chain's CDR3 is CACGQGYYTEAFF. CDR3 sequence (DNA): TGTGCCTGCGGGCAGGGATACTACACTGAAGCTTTCTTT.

This clonotype turned up a few times. The chain recombines TRBV20-1 with TRBJ2-5; 9 bases line up with TRBD1. This CDR3 spans 14 amino acids. The junction had 12 bases not matched to a gene; V was cut back by 8 bases and J by 5 bases. CDR1 is DFQATT, CDR2 SNEGSKA, per germline (reference sequence). This CDR3 is CSSPGTGPGETQYF. For the CDR3, the DNA is TGCAGTTCCCCCGGGACAGGGCCGGGGGAGACCCAGTACTTC.

J is TRBJ2-3 and V is TRBV2; D remains unclear. Germline V gene sequence: CDR1 SNHLY, CDR2 FYNNEI. Trimming shortened V by 7 bases and J by 0 bases, and 8 bases separated the two germline ends. The length of the CDR3 is 13 residues. Here the CDR3 reads CASMGSSTDTQYF. The CDR3 DNA reads TGTGCCAGCATGGGCTCTAGCACAGATACGCAGTATTTT.

This clonotype has only a few counts. The chain joins TRBV2 to TRBJ2-7; D gene ambiguous. With 4 bases removed from V and 0 bases from J, the gap between germline ends came to 13 bases. The CDR3 has 15 amino acids. Germline V CDR1 and CDR2: SNHLY, FYNNEI. CDR3 amino acids: CASSVARDVSYEQYF. Written as DNA, the CDR3 is TGTGCCAGCAGTGTCGCTAGAGATGTCTCCTACGAGCAGTACTTC.

This clonotype turned up a few times. This chain links TRBV27 with TRBJ1-6; D is undetermined. V gave up 3 bases and J gave up 8 bases, with 8 bases separating them. The CDR3 spans 13 residues. Germline CDR1 and CDR2: MNHEY and SMNVEV (reference sequence). The CDR3 bases are TGTGCCAGCAGTTTGGGCTGGCATTCACCCCTCCACTTT. The encoded protein is CASSLGWHSPLHF.

J is TRBJ1-2 and V is TRBV15; tentative D call: TRBD1 (5 bases). This CDR3 comprises 16 residues. Deletions cut 2 bases from V and 3 bases from J, with 16 bases between. CDR1 LNHNV and CDR2 YYDKDF come from the germline V gene (reference sequence). CDR3 sequence (DNA): TGTGCCACCAGCAGAAGTGGGGGGTTTTATGACTATGGCTACACCTTC. This encodes CATSRSGGFYDYGYTF.

This rearrangement joins TRBV27 to TRBJ1-5; 10 bases are shared with TRBD1. Trimming at V came to 5 bases and at J to 9 bases, leaving 10 bases not matched to a gene. Germline V lookup: CDR1 MNHEY, CDR2 SMNVEV (reference sequence). The CDR3 length is 15 residues. In nucleotides, the CDR3 is TGTGCCAGCAGTATCCGGACAGGGGGTGGGTCGCCCCAGCATTTT. Translating it yields CASSIRTGGGSPQHF.

This chain uses TRBV19 with TRBJ1-5, with a tentative D call TRBD1 (6 bases). Germline CDR1 LNHDA, CDR2 SQIVND (reference sequence). V shed 0 bases and J shed 5 bases, with 14 bases lying between them. This CDR3 region has 16 residues. The CDR3 DNA reads as TGTGCCAGTAGTATAGATCCGGGACACTCTTATCAGCCCCAGCATTTT. The encoded protein is CASSIDPGHSYQPQHF. Combining the CDR3 with reference TRBV19 and TRBJ1-5 gives the whole variable domain DGGITQSPKYLFRKEGQNVTLSCEQNLNHDAMYWYRQDPGQGLRLIYYSQIVNDFQKGDIAEGYSVSREKKESFPLTVTSAQKNPTAFYLCASSIDPGHSYQPQHFGDGTRLSIL.

DNA of the CDR3: TGTGCCAGCAGTTTGACTAGCGGGGGCCAGACCCAGTACTTC. Its translation is CASSLTSGGQTQYF. This chain connects TRBV12-3 or TRBV12-4 to TRBJ2-5; 12 nucleotides line up with TRBD2. The CDR3 totals 14 residues. With V trimmed by 3 bases and J by 6 bases, 2 bases remained unmatched.

The rearrangement joins TRBV21-1 to TRBJ2-1; the tabulated D call, TRBD2, remains unverified against the DNA. TRBV21-1 is a pseudogene locus. The CDR3 extends over 12 amino acids. The CDR3 sequence is CASSKIAGGPVF. DNA of the CDR3: TGTGCCAGCAGCAAAATCGCGGGAGGGCCGGTCTTC.

The chain uses TRBV6-1 and TRBJ2-5, with 9 bases matching TRBD2. V lost 11 bases to trimming and J lost 5 bases; unmatched junction nucleotides: 21. This CDR3 spans 17 amino acids. Germline V gene sequence: CDR1 MNHNS, CDR2 SASEGT. CDR3 nucleotide sequence: TGTGCCGGCCTTCCAGGAACTATCGCGGGAGGGCCGGAGACCCAGTACTTC. Protein product: CAGLPGTIAGGPETQYF.

The V and J genes are TRBV20-1 and TRBJ2-7; 9 positions match TRBD1. V gave up 5 bases and J gave up 3 bases; unmatched junction bases: 2. Per germline, CDR1 DFQATT and CDR2 SNEGSKA (reference sequence). The CDR3 loop spans 12 amino acids. CDR3 nucleotide sequence: TGCAGTGCTCCGGGACAGGGCTACGAGCAGTACTTC. Its protein is CSAPGQGYEQYF.

The chain employs TRBV20-1 and TRBJ1-6; possibly TRBD1 for D (6 bases). The V and J ends lost 3 bases and 7 bases respectively, with 16 bases between them. Germline V gives CDR1 DFQATT, CDR2 SNEGSKA (reference sequence). CDR3 length: 15 residues. CDR3 bases: TGCAGTGCTAGGGTGGGGGACATGGTGAATTCACCCCTCCACTTT. Translating gives CSARVGDMVNSPLHF.

This clonotype was seen a single time. J is TRBJ1-2 and V is TRBV7-2; perhaps TRBD1 as D (5 bases). The germline V gene has CDR1 SGHTA and CDR2 FQGNSA. Trimming cost V 5 bases and J 7 bases, with 23 bases left between them. The CDR3 loop spans 16 amino acids. CDR3 in DNA: TGTGCCAGCAGCCTCATTCTAGTTCTGGGGCACGGTGGCTACACCTTC. It specifies CASSLILVLGHGGYTF.

In this sample, this clonotype is medium-sized. The rearrangement links TRBV24-1 to TRBJ2-1; D possibly corresponds to TRBD2 (6 bases). Deletions cut 11 bases from V and 9 bases from J, with 16 bases between. Germline CDR1 KGHDR, CDR2 SFDVKD. CDR3 length equals 12 residues. As DNA, the CDR3 is TGTGCCATCCAGTCGGCGGGACGTGAGCAGTTCTTC. It yields the protein CAIQSAGREQFF.

The V call is TRBV5-1, the J call TRBJ1-2; a possible D gene is TRBD1 (6 bases). V was cut by 8 bases and J by 6 bases, with 17 bases left in between. The germline V gene encodes CDR1 SGHRS and CDR2 YFSETQ. CDR3 length equals 13 residues. CDR3 coding DNA: TGCGCCAGTAGGGCACAGGGAAGGGATGGCTACACCTTC. It encodes CASRAQGRDGYTF. The complete variable domain, with remaining parts taken from reference TRBV5-1 and TRBJ1-2, reads KAGVTQTPRYLIKTRGQQVTLSCSPISGHRSVSWYQQTPGQGLQFLFEYFSETQRNKGNFPGRFSGRQFSNSRSEMNVSTLELGDSALYLCASRAQGRDGYTFGSGTRLTVV.